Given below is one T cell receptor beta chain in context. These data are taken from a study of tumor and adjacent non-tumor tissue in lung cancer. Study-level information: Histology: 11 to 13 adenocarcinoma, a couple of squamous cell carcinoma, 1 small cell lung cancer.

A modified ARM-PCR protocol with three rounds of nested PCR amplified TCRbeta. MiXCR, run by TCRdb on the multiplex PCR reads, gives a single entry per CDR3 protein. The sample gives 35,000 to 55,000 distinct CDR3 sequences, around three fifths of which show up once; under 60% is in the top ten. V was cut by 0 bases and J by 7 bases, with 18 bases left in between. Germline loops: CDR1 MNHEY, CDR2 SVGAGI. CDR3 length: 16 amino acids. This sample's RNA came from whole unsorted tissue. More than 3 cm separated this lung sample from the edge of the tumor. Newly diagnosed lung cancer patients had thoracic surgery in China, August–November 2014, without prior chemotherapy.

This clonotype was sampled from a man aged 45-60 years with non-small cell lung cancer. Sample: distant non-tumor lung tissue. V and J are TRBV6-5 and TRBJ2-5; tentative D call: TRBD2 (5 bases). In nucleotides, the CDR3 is TGTGCCAGCAGTTACTCGCTTGGGGAGAGGGAAGGGACCCAGTACTTC. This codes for CASSYSLGEREGTQYF.